The clone carrying this T cell receptor (beta chain) was seen many times. Its antigen is as yet unknown. CDR3 and TCR beta VDJ profiling relied on a genomic DNA template. TCRdb re-derived calls from the reads in MiXCR, one entry per CDR3 protein. Of about 180,000 distinct CDR3 sequences listed, nearly 50% are singletons. These data originate in a study of CD8+CD57+ T cells in acquired aplastic anemia. Turning to the study itself: Sorted CD4+ and CD8+ cell DNA averaged roughly 3 ug.

General observations from the study: The same twenty-nine CD8+ CDR3 sequences occurred in patients and in controls. Patients and healthy controls showed no significant CD8+ Simpson's diversity difference.

Patients selected for sequencing had displayed CD8+CD57+ cell expansion by flow cytometry. A severe acquired aplastic anemia diagnosis applied to all patients. Source material: sorted CD4+, CD8+, or CD8+CD57+ T cells (not recorded which) from PBMCs. The sequence was collected from a human donor with aplastic anemia.

The CDR3 is CASSPDRVGYTEAFF. Written as DNA, the CDR3 is TGCGCCAGCAGCCCGGACAGGGTGGGTTACACTGAAGCTTTCTTT. The chain uses TRBV5-1 and TRBJ1-1; 8 bases line up with TRBD1. From germline, CDR1 is SGHRS and CDR2 YFSETQ. This CDR3 has 15 amino acids. J lost 3 bases, V lost 4 bases, and 8 bases had no gene match.